The following is a T cell receptor beta chain sequence with its context. Its antigen is still unknown. The data are from a study of Ad26.COV2.S vaccination and SARS-CoV-2 variants. General study points: Using TCR breadth and depth analyses may have led to underestimated total T cell responses. After vaccination, substantial breadth of spike-specific CD8+ and CD4+ responses was reported. Vaccine and placebo groups showed comparable non-spike TCR breadth.

Treatment of the sample: around 19 received Ad26.COV2.S at low or high dose, single or two shots; roughly five received placebo; per-sample allocation not given. It was on day 63 after the first vaccine or placebo injection that samples were taken. An adult of 18-55 years in Boston served as donor. After removal of 2 bases from V and 5 bases from J, the junction contained 9 bases not matched to a gene. This CDR3 has 16 amino acids. Germline V gene lookup returns CDR1 SGHTA and CDR2 FQGNSA. Clones were read by immunoSEQ multiplex PCR, and TCRdb kept only the in-frame ones, dropping some. Here the sample spans about 350,000 clones, roughly 90% being singletons.

Sample: peripheral blood, taken in a trial of Ad26.COV2.S vaccine versus placebo. The chain has TRBV7-2 and TRBJ1-1; 9 bases match TRBD1. This TCR was recovered from a person between 18 and 60 years old who received the Ad26.COV2.S COVID-19 vaccine or a placebo. CDR3 sequence: CASSLPPGQGRTEAFF. The CDR3 DNA sequence: TGTGCCAGCAGCTTACCTCCGGGACAGGGAAGGACTGAAGCTTTCTTT.